Each of the 4 T cell receptor beta chains below was sequenced from the same sample in a study of cytomegalovirus exposure and HLA in healthy donors. Assay used: immunoSEQ multiplex PCR; TCRdb lists only in-frame clones, some missing. The top ten hold around 1.3% of the sample, which has roughly 200,000 clones, about 81% seen once. Input material: PBMCs. The origin of the receptors is a woman aged 25 to 45 in good health and CMV-seronegative.

The chain combines TRBV20-1 with TRBJ2-5, with D uncertain. CDR3 size: 11 residues. V lost 3 bases, J lost 5 bases, and 7 bases lay in between. Germline CDR1 and CDR2: DFQATT and SNEGSKA (reference sequence). CDR3 amino acids: CSARAGETQYF. CDR3 nucleotides: TGCAGTGCTAGGGCCGGGGAGACCCAGTACTTC.

V is TRBV6-5 and J is TRBJ2-1, with 11 nucleotides matching TRBD1. CDR1 is MNHEY, CDR2 SVGAGI, per germline. J was trimmed by 7 bases and V by 6 bases; bases with no gene match: 5. The CDR3 consists of 14 residues. CDR3 in DNA: TGTGCCAGCAGCATGGGACAGGGGGTGAATGAGCAGTTCTTC. This gives the protein CASSMGQGVNEQFF.

This clone was counted between two and nine times. The gene calls are TRBV18 and TRBJ1-6; D remains unclear. The CDR3 loop spans 12 amino acids. The V and J ends lost 4 bases and 13 bases respectively, with 11 bases between them. CDR1 and CDR2 from the germline V gene are KGHSH and LQKENI. DNA for the CDR3: TGTGCCAGCTCACTTCCGAGGCCGCCCCTCCACTTT. Amino acids: CASSLPRPPLHF. The full variable domain, rest sourced from reference TRBV18 and TRBJ1-6, is NAGVMQNPRHLVRRRGQEARLRCSPMKGHSHVYWYRQLPEEGLKFMVYLQKENIIDESGMPKERFSAEFPKEGPSILRIQQVVRGDSAAYFCASSLPRPPLHFGNGTRLTVT.

This clone was counted once. This chain uses TRBV15 with TRBJ2-7; 9 bases match TRBD2. This CDR3 contains 16 residues. Trimming removed 0 bases from V and 4 bases from J; junction bases left unmatched: 7. From germline, CDR1 is LNHNV and CDR2 YYDKDF (reference sequence). CDR3 sequence reads: CATSRDWLAGSYEQYF. The CDR3 bases are TGTGCCACCAGCAGAGATTGGCTAGCGGGGAGTTACGAGCAGTACTTC. The full variable domain, in which reference TRBV15 and TRBJ2-7 provide the parts outside the CDR3, is DAMVIQNPRYQVTQFGKPVTLSCSQTLNHNVMYWYQQKSSQAPKLLFHYYDKDFNNEADTPDNFQSRRPNTSFCFLDIRSPGLGDTAMYLCATSRDWLAGSYEQYFGPGTRLTVT.